A selection of T cell receptor beta chains follows, all from one sample in a study of OX40 agonist ivuxolimab in advanced cancers. The assay was immunoSEQ multiplex PCR, and TCRdb's table has in-frame clones only and misses some. The repertoire includes under 25,000 clones, 65% to 90% of them detected once, and 3% to 3.5% sits in the top ten. Source: CD4+ or CD8+ T cells sorted from blood, taken in a trial of the OX40 agonist ivuxolimab. Receptors originate from an adult with an advanced solid tumor such as melanoma, head and neck, liver or kidney cancer. Each CDR3 is given with its conserved first and last residue. D genes are given only for firm matches. For some rows the clone size is stated as once, few or many, or as a class when expanded; others skip it.

V gene: TRBV27
clone size: .
D gene: TRBD1
J gene: TRBJ1-2
CDR3 length: 15
CDR3 DNA: TGTGCCAGCAGTCCCTTAGACAGGGGGAGCTATGGCTACACCTTC
CDR3 protein: CASSPLDRGSYGYTF

V gene: TRBV7-8
clone size: .
D gene: .
J gene: TRBJ2-3
CDR3 length: 15
CDR3 DNA: TGTGCCAGCAGCTTACGGGGGGCCCACACAGATACGCAGTATTTT
CDR3 protein: CASSLRGAHTDTQYF

V gene: TRBV23-1
clone size: few
D gene: .
J gene: TRBJ1-3
CDR3 length: 16
CDR3 DNA: TGCGCCAGCAGTCAATCTTCTGTCTTCTCTGGAAACACCATATATTTT
CDR3 protein: CASSQSSVFSGNTIYF

V gene: TRBV5-4
clone size: .
D gene: .
J gene: TRBJ1-2
CDR3 length: 14
CDR3 DNA: TGTGCCAGCAGCTTGACCGGGTCCTCGAACGGCTACACCTTC
CDR3 protein: CASSLTGSSNGYTF

V gene: TRBV30
clone size: .
D gene: TRBD1
J gene: TRBJ1-4
CDR3 length: 14
CDR3 DNA: TGTGCCTGGAGTCCGGACAGGGGGCTGGAAAAACTGTTTTTT
CDR3 protein: CAWSPDRGLEKLFF

V gene: TRBV11-2
clone size: .
D gene: TRBD1
J gene: TRBJ1-3
CDR3 length: 18
CDR3 DNA: TGTGCCAGCAGCTTAGATAGGGGACAGCCAATCTCTGGAAACACCATATATTTT
CDR3 protein: CASSLDRGQPISGNTIYF

V gene: TRBV4-2
clone size: .
D gene: .
J gene: TRBJ2-5
CDR3 length: 17
CDR3 DNA: TGTGCCAGCAGCCAAGTGGCGGGACCCCGCCACCAAGAGACCCAGTACTTC
CDR3 protein: CASSQVAGPRHQETQYF

V gene: TRBV10-1
clone size: .
D gene: TRBD1
J gene: TRBJ2-2
CDR3 length: 11
CDR3 DNA: TGCGCCAGCAGCGGGGGACAGGCCTTGTTTTTT
CDR3 protein: CASSGGQALFF

V gene: TRBV18
clone size: .
D gene: .
J gene: TRBJ1-6
CDR3 length: 14
CDR3 DNA: TGTGCCAGCTCACCCCCCCCGGGGAGGTCACCCCTCCACTTT
CDR3 protein: CASSPPPGRSPLHF

V gene: TRBV2
clone size: .
D gene: TRBD1
J gene: TRBJ2-2
CDR3 length: 13
CDR3 DNA: TGTGCCAGCAGGGACAGGGGTACCGGGGAGCTGTTTTTT
CDR3 protein: CASRDRGTGELFF

V gene: TRBV7-9
clone size: .
D gene: .
J gene: TRBJ2-1
CDR3 length: 13
CDR3 DNA: TGTGCCAGCAGCCAGCGTGGGGACAATGAGCAGTTCTTC
CDR3 protein: CASSQRGDNEQFF

V gene: TRBV29-1
clone size: .
D gene: .
J gene: TRBJ2-7
CDR3 length: 12
CDR3 DNA: TGCAGCGTTGACAGGGGAGTGGACGAGCAGTACTTC
CDR3 protein: CSVDRGVDEQYF

V gene: TRBV7-6
clone size: .
D gene: TRBD2
J gene: TRBJ2-1
CDR3 length: 17
CDR3 DNA: TGTGCCAGCAGCTCTCGGGGGGGACTAGCGGGGTACAATGAGCAGTTCTTC
CDR3 protein: CASSSRGGLAGYNEQFF

V gene: TRBV27
clone size: .
D gene: .
J gene: TRBJ2-2
CDR3 length: 15
CDR3 DNA: TGTGCCAGCAGTCCCCGCACCCTGGGTCCCGGGGAGCTGTTTTTT
CDR3 protein: CASSPRTLGPGELFF

V gene: TRBV30
clone size: .
D gene: .
J gene: TRBJ1-1
CDR3 length: 17
CDR3 DNA: TGTGCCTGGAGTGCTGCCGGCGGGCCCTCCAGGCGTGTTGAAGCTTTCTTT
CDR3 protein: CAWSAAGGPSRRVEAFF

V gene: TRBV4-1
clone size: .
D gene: .
J gene: TRBJ2-3
CDR3 length: 16
CDR3 DNA: TGCGCCAGCAGCGGTGCGAATATGGGTTTCACAGATACGCAGTATTTT
CDR3 protein: CASSGANMGFTDTQYF

V gene: TRBV10-1
clone size: .
D gene: TRBD1
J gene: TRBJ1-5
CDR3 length: 18
CDR3 DNA: TGCGCCAGCATTCTCCGGGACAGGGGTAGCGGTGGAAATCAGCCCCAGCATTTT
CDR3 protein: CASILRDRGSGGNQPQHF

V gene: TRBV5-6
clone size: once
D gene: TRBD1
J gene: TRBJ1-6
CDR3 length: 14
CDR3 DNA: TGTGCCAGCAGCACCCTAGGACAGGGGACACCCCTCCACTTT
CDR3 protein: CASSTLGQGTPLHF

V gene: TRBV11-2
clone size: .
D gene: .
J gene: TRBJ1-4
CDR3 length: 14
CDR3 DNA: TGTGCCAGCAGCTTCGGGATCTTTAATGAAAAACTGTTTTTT
CDR3 protein: CASSFGIFNEKLFF

V gene: TRBV7-8
clone size: .
D gene: .
J gene: TRBJ1-5
CDR3 length: 17
CDR3 DNA: TGTGCCAGCAGCCCAAGGGACTACCCCAATTTCGGTCAGCCCCAGCATTTT
CDR3 protein: CASSPRDYPNFGQPQHF

V gene: TRBV7-2
clone size: .
D gene: TRBD1
J gene: TRBJ1-4
CDR3 length: 14
CDR3 DNA: TGTGCCAGCACCCTCGGGACAGCTAATGAAAAACTGTTTTTT
CDR3 protein: CASTLGTANEKLFF

V gene: TRBV6-6
clone size: .
D gene: .
J gene: TRBJ2-1
CDR3 length: 15
CDR3 DNA: TGTGCCAGCAGTGTAGCGGCCAGCTCCTACAATGAGCAGTTCTTC
CDR3 protein: CASSVAASSYNEQFF

V gene: TRBV18
clone size: .
D gene: .
J gene: TRBJ1-1
CDR3 length: 13
CDR3 DNA: TGTGCCAGCTCACCACGGGATCTGACTGAAGCTTTCTTT
CDR3 protein: CASSPRDLTEAFF

V gene: TRBV5-6
clone size: few
D gene: .
J gene: TRBJ1-3
CDR3 length: 16
CDR3 DNA: TGTGCCAGCAGCTTGCTGGCAGTCTATGGCGGAAACACCATATATTTT
CDR3 protein: CASSLLAVYGGNTIYF

V gene: TRBV29-1
clone size: .
D gene: .
J gene: TRBJ1-2
CDR3 length: 14
CDR3 DNA: TGCAGCGTTGGGCAGGCGGAGGATGGGTATGGCTACACCTTC
CDR3 protein: CSVGQAEDGYGYTF

V gene: TRBV19
clone size: .
D gene: TRBD1
J gene: TRBJ2-3
CDR3 length: 14
CDR3 DNA: TGTGCCTGCCGACACAGGGGGATGACAGATACGCAGTATTTT
CDR3 protein: CACRHRGMTDTQYF

V gene: TRBV2
clone size: .
D gene: .
J gene: TRBJ2-1
CDR3 length: 13
CDR3 DNA: TGTGCCAGCAGCGCTCAGGGGTACAATGAGCAGTTCTTC
CDR3 protein: CASSAQGYNEQFF

V gene: TRBV9
clone size: .
D gene: TRBD2
J gene: TRBJ2-1
CDR3 length: 16
CDR3 DNA: TGTGCCAGCAGCGTAGCCCCTTTCCGGGAGGGGAATGAGCAGTTCTTC
CDR3 protein: CASSVAPFREGNEQFF

V gene: TRBV19
clone size: .
D gene: .
J gene: TRBJ2-3
CDR3 length: 11
CDR3 DNA: TGTGCCAGTAGTTTGACAGATACGCAGTATTTT
CDR3 protein: CASSLTDTQYF

V gene: TRBV30
clone size: .
D gene: TRBD2
J gene: TRBJ2-1
CDR3 length: 12
CDR3 DNA: TGTGCCTGGGGACTAGCTCGTGATGAGCAGTTCTTC
CDR3 protein: CAWGLARDEQFF

V gene: TRBV7-2
clone size: few
D gene: .
J gene: TRBJ2-7
CDR3 length: 13
CDR3 DNA: TGTGCCAGCAGCTTGGCGAGAACCTACGAGCAGTACTTC
CDR3 protein: CASSLARTYEQYF

V gene: TRBV18
clone size: .
D gene: .
J gene: TRBJ1-5
CDR3 length: 15
CDR3 DNA: TGTGCCAGCTCAAAGACCCGTGACAGGAATCAGCCCCAGCATTTT
CDR3 protein: CASSKTRDRNQPQHF

V gene: TRBV11-2
clone size: .
D gene: TRBD2
J gene: TRBJ2-3
CDR3 length: 17
CDR3 DNA: TGTGCCAGCAGCCCTGGGACTAGCGGGAGTGGAACAGATACGCAGTATTTT
CDR3 protein: CASSPGTSGSGTDTQYF

V gene: TRBV15
clone size: .
D gene: TRBD2
J gene: TRBJ2-2
CDR3 length: 16
CDR3 DNA: TGTGCCACCAGCAGAGATCGACTAGCGGGAGGGGGGGAGCTGTTTTTT
CDR3 protein: CATSRDRLAGGGELFF

V gene: TRBV10-2
clone size: few
D gene: .
J gene: TRBJ1-6
CDR3 length: 13
CDR3 DNA: TGCGCCAGGGGTAACTCCTATAATTCACCCCTCCACTTT
CDR3 protein: CARGNSYNSPLHF

V gene: TRBV29-1
clone size: .
D gene: TRBD1
J gene: TRBJ1-2
CDR3 length: 11
CDR3 DNA: TGCAGCGTCGGACAGGGAGGGGACTACACCTTC
CDR3 protein: CSVGQGGDYTF

V gene: TRBV28
clone size: .
D gene: TRBD1
J gene: TRBJ1-5
CDR3 length: 15
CDR3 DNA: TGTGCCAGCAGACAGGGACAGCATAGCGATCAGCCCCAGCATTTT
CDR3 protein: CASRQGQHSDQPQHF

V gene: TRBV7-2
clone size: .
D gene: .
J gene: TRBJ2-1
CDR3 length: 19
CDR3 DNA: TGTGCCAGCAGCTTCGGTGGGGGGGCAATAATGAGCTCCTACAATGAGCAGTTCTTC
CDR3 protein: CASSFGGGAIMSSYNEQFF

V gene: TRBV18
clone size: .
D gene: .
J gene: TRBJ2-5
CDR3 length: 13
CDR3 DNA: TGTGCCAGCTCACCACAGGGTGGTGAGACCCAGTACTTC
CDR3 protein: CASSPQGGETQYF

V gene: TRBV27
clone size: .
D gene: TRBD1
J gene: TRBJ1-3
CDR3 length: 19
CDR3 DNA: TGTGCCAGCAGATCTTTTAGGACAGGGGGCAATCTAGGAGGAAACACCATATATTTT
CDR3 protein: CASRSFRTGGNLGGNTIYF

V gene: TRBV29-1
clone size: .
D gene: TRBD1
J gene: TRBJ1-1
CDR3 length: 15
CDR3 DNA: TGCAGCGTCACACGGGGAGGGGGCCTGAACACTGAAGCTTTCTTT
CDR3 protein: CSVTRGGGLNTEAFF

V gene: TRBV27
clone size: .
D gene: .
J gene: TRBJ2-5
CDR3 length: 13
CDR3 DNA: TGTGCCAGCAGTTCCGGACTCTATGGGACCCAGTACTTC
CDR3 protein: CASSSGLYGTQYF

V gene: TRBV4-1
clone size: .
D gene: .
J gene: TRBJ1-5
CDR3 length: 17
CDR3 DNA: TGCGCCAGCAGCCACCAGGGTCCACCAATATCCCATCAGCCCCAGCATTTT
CDR3 protein: CASSHQGPPISHQPQHF

V gene: TRBV2
clone size: .
D gene: TRBD1
J gene: TRBJ2-7
CDR3 length: 13
CDR3 DNA: TGTGCCGGCGTTCGGACAGGGACCGACGAGCAGTACTTC
CDR3 protein: CAGVRTGTDEQYF

V gene: TRBV18
clone size: .
D gene: .
J gene: TRBJ1-6
CDR3 length: 14
CDR3 DNA: TGTGCCAGCTCCTCGACAAATGCGGATTCACCCCTCCACTTT
CDR3 protein: CASSSTNADSPLHF

V gene: TRBV7-3
clone size: .
D gene: TRBD2
J gene: TRBJ2-4
CDR3 length: 18
CDR3 DNA: TGTGCCAGCAGCTTACAAGGGACTAGCGGGGTAGCCAAAAACATTCAGTACTTC
CDR3 protein: CASSLQGTSGVAKNIQYF

V gene: TRBV5-4
clone size: .
D gene: .
J gene: TRBJ2-7
CDR3 length: 15
CDR3 DNA: TGTGCCAGCAGCAAACTTGCGGGGGCCCCTACAGAGCAGTACTTC
CDR3 protein: CASSKLAGAPTEQYF

V gene: TRBV7-2
clone size: .
D gene: TRBD2
J gene: TRBJ2-5
CDR3 length: 17
CDR3 DNA: TGTGCCAGCAGCTTAGGACTAGCGGTAAACACCAAGGAGACCCAGTACTTC
CDR3 protein: CASSLGLAVNTKETQYF

V gene: TRBV6-1
clone size: .
D gene: TRBD2
J gene: TRBJ2-7
CDR3 length: 14
CDR3 DNA: TGTGCCAGCAGTGAGGCCGGGGGGGGGTACGAGCAGTACTTC
CDR3 protein: CASSEAGGGYEQYF

V gene: TRBV7-2
clone size: .
D gene: TRBD1
J gene: TRBJ2-7
CDR3 length: 13
CDR3 DNA: TGTGCCAGCAGCTTCACGGACAGGGCCAAGCAGTACTTC
CDR3 protein: CASSFTDRAKQYF

V gene: TRBV11-2
clone size: .
D gene: TRBD1
J gene: TRBJ1-2
CDR3 length: 15
CDR3 DNA: TGTGCCAGCAGCTCTCTCCGGACAGGGGGTTTACGTCTCGCCTTC
CDR3 protein: CASSSLRTGGLRLAF

V gene: TRBV6-1
clone size: .
D gene: TRBD2
J gene: TRBJ2-3
CDR3 length: 14
CDR3 DNA: TGTGCCAGCGCCCGGACTAGCAGCACAGATACGCAGTATTTT
CDR3 protein: CASARTSSTDTQYF

V gene: TRBV18
clone size: medium-sized
D gene: .
J gene: TRBJ1-4
CDR3 length: 13
CDR3 DNA: TGTGCCAGCTCACCACAGCATAATGAAAAACTGTTTTTT
CDR3 protein: CASSPQHNEKLFF

V gene: TRBV28
clone size: .
D gene: TRBD1
J gene: TRBJ1-1
CDR3 length: 14
CDR3 DNA: TGTGCCAGCAGTTTACCCAGGGGGCGCACTGAAGCTTTCTTT
CDR3 protein: CASSLPRGRTEAFF

V gene: TRBV11-2
clone size: .
D gene: TRBD1
J gene: TRBJ1-1
CDR3 length: 18
CDR3 DNA: TGTGCCAGCAGCCCTTACCCGGGACAGGGAGAAAAGGGCACTGAAGCTTTCTTT
CDR3 protein: CASSPYPGQGEKGTEAFF

V gene: TRBV7-9
clone size: .
D gene: .
J gene: TRBJ2-7
CDR3 length: 13
CDR3 DNA: TGTGCCAGCAGCCCCCGCACAGACCCCGTGCAGTACTTC
CDR3 protein: CASSPRTDPVQYF

V gene: TRBV18
clone size: .
D gene: .
J gene: TRBJ2-7
CDR3 length: 13
CDR3 DNA: TGTGCCAGCTCACCAGGAAGCTCCTACGAGCAGTACTTC
CDR3 protein: CASSPGSSYEQYF